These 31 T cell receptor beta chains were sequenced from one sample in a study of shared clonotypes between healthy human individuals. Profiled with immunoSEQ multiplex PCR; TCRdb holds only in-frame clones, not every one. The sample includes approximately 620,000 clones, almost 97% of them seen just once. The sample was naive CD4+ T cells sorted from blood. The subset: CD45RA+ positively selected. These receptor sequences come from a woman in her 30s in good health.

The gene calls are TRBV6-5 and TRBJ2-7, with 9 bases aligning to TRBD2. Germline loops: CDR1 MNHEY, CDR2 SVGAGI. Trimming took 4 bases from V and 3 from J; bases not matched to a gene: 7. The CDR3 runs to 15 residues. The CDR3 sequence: CASSSLAGVLYEQYF. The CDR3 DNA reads TGTGCCAGCAGTTCCTTAGCGGGAGTCCTCTACGAGCAGTACTTC.

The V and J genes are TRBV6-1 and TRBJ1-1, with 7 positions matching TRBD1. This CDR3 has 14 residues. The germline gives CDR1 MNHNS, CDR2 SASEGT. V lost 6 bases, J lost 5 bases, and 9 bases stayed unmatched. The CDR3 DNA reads TGTGCCAGCAGGTACCCAGGGGGGGATACTGAAGCTTTCTTT. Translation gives CASRYPGGDTEAFF.

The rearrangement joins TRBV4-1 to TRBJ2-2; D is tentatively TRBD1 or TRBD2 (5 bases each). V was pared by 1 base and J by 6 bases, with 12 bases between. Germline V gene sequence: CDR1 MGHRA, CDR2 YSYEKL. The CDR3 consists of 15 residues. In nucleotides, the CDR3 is TGCGCCAGCAGCCAAGGGAAAGGGACGGCCGGGGAGCTGTTTTTT. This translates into CASSQGKGTAGELFF.

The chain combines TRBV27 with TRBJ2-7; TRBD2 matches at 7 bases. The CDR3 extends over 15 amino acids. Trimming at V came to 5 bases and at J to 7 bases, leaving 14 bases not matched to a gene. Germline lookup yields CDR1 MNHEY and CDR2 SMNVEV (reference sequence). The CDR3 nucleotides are TGTGCCAGCAGTACCACTAGCGCCACCCCCCGGGAGCAGTACTTC. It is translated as CASSTTSATPREQYF.

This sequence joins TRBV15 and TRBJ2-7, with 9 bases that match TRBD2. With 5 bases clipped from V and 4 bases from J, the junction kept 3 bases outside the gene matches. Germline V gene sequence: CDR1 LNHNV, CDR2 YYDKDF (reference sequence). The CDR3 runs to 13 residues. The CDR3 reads CATSLTSGYEQYF. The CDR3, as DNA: TGTGCCACCAGCTTGACTAGCGGATACGAGCAGTACTTC.

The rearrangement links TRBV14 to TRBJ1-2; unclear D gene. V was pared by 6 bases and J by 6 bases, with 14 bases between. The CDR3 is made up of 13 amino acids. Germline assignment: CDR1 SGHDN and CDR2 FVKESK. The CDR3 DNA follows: TGTGCCAGCAGGGCCAACCCCTTCGATGGCTACACCTTC. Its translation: CASRANPFDGYTF.

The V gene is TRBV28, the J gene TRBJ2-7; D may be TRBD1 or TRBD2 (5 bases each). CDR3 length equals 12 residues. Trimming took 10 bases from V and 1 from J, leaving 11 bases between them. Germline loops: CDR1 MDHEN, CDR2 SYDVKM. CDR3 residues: CATGTRSYEQYF. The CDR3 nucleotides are TGTGCCACCGGGACCCGATCCTACGAGCAGTACTTC.

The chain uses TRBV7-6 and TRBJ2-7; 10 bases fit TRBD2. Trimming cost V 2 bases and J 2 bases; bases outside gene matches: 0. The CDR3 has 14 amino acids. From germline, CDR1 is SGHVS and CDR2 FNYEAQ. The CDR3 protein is CASSLTSGTYEQYF. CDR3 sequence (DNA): TGTGCCAGCAGCTTAACTAGCGGGACCTACGAGCAGTACTTC.

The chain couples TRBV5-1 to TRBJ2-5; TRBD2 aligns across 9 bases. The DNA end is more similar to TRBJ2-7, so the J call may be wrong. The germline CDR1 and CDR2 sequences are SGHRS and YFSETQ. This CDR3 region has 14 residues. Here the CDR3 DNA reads TGCGCCAGCAGTAGTAGCGGGAGAGATGGCGAGCAGTACTTC. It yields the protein CASSSSGRDGEQYF.

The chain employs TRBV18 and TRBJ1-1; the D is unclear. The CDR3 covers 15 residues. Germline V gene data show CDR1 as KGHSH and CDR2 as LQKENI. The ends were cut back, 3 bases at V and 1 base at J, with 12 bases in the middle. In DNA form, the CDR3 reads TGTGCCAGCTCACCCTCAGAAGACGGGAACACTGAAGCTTTCTTT. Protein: CASSPSEDGNTEAFF.

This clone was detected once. CDR3 amino acids: CASSLVPRSYNEQFF. The CDR3 nucleotides read TGTGCCAGCAGCTTAGTACCGCGCTCCTACAATGAGCAGTTCTTC. The rearrangement joins TRBV7-2 to TRBJ2-1; D is unresolved. The CDR3 spans 15 residues. V gave up 1 base and J gave up 0 bases, with 7 bases separating them. Germline-derived CDR1 and CDR2 are SGHTA and FQGNSA. The variable domain in full, with the rest retrieved from reference TRBV7-2 and TRBJ2-1, is GAGVSQSPSNKVTEKGKDVELRCDPISGHTALYWYRQSLGQGLEFLIYFQGNSAPDKSGLPSDRFSAERTGGSVSTLTIQRTQQEDSAVYLCASSLVPRSYNEQFFGPGTRLTVL.

For the CDR3, the DNA is TGCAGCGCGGGGGGGGCGGAAGGCTACACCTTC. Encoded protein: CSAGGAEGYTF. The chain recombines TRBV20-1 with TRBJ1-2; possible D gene TRBD1, 6 bases. Germline CDR1 reads DFQATT; CDR2 reads SNEGSKA (reference sequence). The CDR3 sequence is 11 residues long.

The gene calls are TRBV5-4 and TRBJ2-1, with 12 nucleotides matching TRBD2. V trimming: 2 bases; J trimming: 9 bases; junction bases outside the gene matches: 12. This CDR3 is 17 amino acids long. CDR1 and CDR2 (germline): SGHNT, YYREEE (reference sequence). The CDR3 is CASSLLILAGGPSEQFF. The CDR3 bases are TGTGCCAGCAGCTTATTAATACTAGCGGGAGGTCCAAGTGAGCAGTTCTTC.

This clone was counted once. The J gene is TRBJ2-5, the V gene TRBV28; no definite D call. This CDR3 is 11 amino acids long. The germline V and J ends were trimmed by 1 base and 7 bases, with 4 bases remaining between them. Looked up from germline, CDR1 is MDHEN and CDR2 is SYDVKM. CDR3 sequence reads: CASSLYGTQYF. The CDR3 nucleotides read TGTGCCAGCAGTTTATATGGGACCCAGTACTTC. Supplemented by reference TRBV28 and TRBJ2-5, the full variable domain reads DVKVTQSSRYLVKRTGEKVFLECVQDMDHENMFWYRQDPGLGLRLIYFSYDVKMKEKGDIPEGYSVSREKKERFSLILESASTNQTSMYLCASSLYGTQYFGPGTRLLVL.

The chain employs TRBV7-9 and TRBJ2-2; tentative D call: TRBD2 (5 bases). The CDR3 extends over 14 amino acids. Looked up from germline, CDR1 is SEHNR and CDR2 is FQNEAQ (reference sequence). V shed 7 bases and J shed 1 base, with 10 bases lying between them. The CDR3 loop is CASIGLGNTGELFF. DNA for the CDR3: TGTGCCAGCATCGGACTCGGGAACACCGGGGAGCTGTTTTTT.

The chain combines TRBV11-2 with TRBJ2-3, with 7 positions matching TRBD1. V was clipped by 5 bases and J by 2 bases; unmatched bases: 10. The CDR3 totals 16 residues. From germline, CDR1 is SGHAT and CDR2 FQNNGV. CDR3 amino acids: CASSPTGQDYTDTQYF. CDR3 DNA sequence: TGTGCCAGCAGCCCGACAGGGCAGGATTACACAGATACGCAGTATTTT.

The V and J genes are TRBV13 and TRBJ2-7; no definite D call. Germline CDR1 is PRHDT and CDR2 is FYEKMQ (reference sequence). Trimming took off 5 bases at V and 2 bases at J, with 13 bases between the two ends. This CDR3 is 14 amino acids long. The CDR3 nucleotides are TGTGCCAGCAGCAGCTATAGGCCGACCTACGAGCAGTACTTC. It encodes CASSSYRPTYEQYF.

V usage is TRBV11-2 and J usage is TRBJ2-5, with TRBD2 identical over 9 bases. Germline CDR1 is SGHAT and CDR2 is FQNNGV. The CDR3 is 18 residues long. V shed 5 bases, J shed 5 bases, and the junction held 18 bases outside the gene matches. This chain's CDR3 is CASSPLEGGRAHFETQYF. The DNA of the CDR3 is TGTGCCAGCAGCCCCCTGGAAGGCGGGAGGGCCCATTTTGAGACCCAGTACTTC.

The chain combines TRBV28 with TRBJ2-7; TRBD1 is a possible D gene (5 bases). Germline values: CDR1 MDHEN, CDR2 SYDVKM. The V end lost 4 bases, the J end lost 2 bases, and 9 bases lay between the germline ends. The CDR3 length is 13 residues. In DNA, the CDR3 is TGTGCCAGCAGTTCCGAACAGGCCTACGAGCAGTACTTC. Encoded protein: CASSSEQAYEQYF.

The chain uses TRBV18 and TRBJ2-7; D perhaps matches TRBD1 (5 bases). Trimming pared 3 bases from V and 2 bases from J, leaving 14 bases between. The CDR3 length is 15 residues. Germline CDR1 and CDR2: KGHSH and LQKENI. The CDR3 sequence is CASSPGLQETYEQYF. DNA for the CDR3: TGTGCCAGCTCACCTGGTTTACAGGAAACCTACGAGCAGTACTTC.

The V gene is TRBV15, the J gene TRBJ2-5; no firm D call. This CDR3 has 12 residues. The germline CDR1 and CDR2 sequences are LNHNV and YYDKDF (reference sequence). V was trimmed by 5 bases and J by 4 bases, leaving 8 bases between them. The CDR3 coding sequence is TGTGCCACCAGCCCCCCCCGAGAGACCCAGTACTTC. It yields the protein CATSPPRETQYF. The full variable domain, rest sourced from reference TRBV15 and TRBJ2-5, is DAMVIQNPRYQVTQFGKPVTLSCSQTLNHNVMYWYQQKSSQAPKLLFHYYDKDFNNEADTPDNFQSRRPNTSFCFLDIRSPGLGDTAMYLCATSPPRETQYFGPGTRLLVL.

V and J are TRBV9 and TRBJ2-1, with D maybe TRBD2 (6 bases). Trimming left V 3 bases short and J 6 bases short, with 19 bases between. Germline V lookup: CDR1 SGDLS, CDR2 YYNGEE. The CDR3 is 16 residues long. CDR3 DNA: TGTGCCAGCAGCGCGAGCCGGGACTCCCGGGGCAATGAGCAGTTCTTC. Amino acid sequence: CASSASRDSRGNEQFF.

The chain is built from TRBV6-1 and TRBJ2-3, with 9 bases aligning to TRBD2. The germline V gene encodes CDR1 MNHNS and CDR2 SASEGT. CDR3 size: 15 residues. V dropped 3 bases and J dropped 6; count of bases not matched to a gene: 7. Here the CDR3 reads CASSETSGLRDTQYF. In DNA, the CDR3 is TGTGCCAGCAGTGAGACTAGCGGTCTCCGTGATACGCAGTATTTT.

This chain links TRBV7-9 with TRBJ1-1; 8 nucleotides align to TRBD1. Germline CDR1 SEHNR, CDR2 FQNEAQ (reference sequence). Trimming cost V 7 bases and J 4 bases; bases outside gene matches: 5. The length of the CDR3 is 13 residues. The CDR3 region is CASTDRGITEAFF. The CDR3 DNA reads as TGTGCCAGCACCGACAGGGGTATCACTGAAGCTTTCTTT.

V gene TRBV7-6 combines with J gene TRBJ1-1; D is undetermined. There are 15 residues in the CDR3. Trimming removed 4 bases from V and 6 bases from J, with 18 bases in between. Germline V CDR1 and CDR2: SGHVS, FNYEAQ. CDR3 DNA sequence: TGTGCCAGCAGCTCCTACGAGAGGCTCAGCGCTGAAGCTTTCTTT. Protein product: CASSSYERLSAEAFF.

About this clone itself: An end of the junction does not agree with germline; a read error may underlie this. Here the CDR3 reads CASSQGWGQEQPQHF. CDR3 DNA: TGCGCCAGCAGTCAAGGTTGGGGGCAGGAACAGCCCCAGCATTTT. This rearrangement joins TRBV4-1 to TRBJ1-5, with D possibly matching TRBD1 (6 bases). The CDR3 contains 15 residues. Germline V gene data show CDR1 as MGHRA and CDR2 as YSYEKL.

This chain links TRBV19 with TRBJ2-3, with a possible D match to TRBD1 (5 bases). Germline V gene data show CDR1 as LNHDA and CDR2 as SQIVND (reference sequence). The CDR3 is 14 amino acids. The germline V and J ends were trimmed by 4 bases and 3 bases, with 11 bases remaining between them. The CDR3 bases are TGTGCCAGTAGTAGGGGCCAGGGAACAGATACGCAGTATTTT. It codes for CASSRGQGTDTQYF.

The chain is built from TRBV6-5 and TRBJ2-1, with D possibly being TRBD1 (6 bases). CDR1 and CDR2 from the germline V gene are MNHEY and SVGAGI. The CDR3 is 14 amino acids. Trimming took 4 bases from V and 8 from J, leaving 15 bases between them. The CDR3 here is CASSSRGMYDEQFF. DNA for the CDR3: TGTGCCAGCAGTTCAAGGGGGATGTACGATGAGCAGTTCTTC.

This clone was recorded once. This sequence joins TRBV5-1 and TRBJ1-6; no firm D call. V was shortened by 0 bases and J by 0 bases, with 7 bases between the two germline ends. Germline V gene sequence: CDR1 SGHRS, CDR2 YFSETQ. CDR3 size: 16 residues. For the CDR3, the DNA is TGCGCCAGCAGCTTGGACACCGACTCCTATAATTCACCCCTCCACTTT. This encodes CASSLDTDSYNSPLHF.

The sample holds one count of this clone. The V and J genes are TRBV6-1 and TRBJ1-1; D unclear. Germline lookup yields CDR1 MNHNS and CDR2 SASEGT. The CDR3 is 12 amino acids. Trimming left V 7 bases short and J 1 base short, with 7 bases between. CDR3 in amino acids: CASMERNTEAFF. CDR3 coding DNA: TGTGCCAGCATGGAGAGGAACACTGAAGCTTTCTTT.

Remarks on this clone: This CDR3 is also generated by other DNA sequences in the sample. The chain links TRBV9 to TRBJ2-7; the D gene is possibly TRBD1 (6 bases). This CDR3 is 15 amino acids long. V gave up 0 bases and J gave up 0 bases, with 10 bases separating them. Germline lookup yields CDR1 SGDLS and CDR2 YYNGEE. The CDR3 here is CASSVGTGPSYEQYF. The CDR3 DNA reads TGTGCCAGCAGCGTAGGTACAGGGCCCTCCTACGAGCAGTACTTC.